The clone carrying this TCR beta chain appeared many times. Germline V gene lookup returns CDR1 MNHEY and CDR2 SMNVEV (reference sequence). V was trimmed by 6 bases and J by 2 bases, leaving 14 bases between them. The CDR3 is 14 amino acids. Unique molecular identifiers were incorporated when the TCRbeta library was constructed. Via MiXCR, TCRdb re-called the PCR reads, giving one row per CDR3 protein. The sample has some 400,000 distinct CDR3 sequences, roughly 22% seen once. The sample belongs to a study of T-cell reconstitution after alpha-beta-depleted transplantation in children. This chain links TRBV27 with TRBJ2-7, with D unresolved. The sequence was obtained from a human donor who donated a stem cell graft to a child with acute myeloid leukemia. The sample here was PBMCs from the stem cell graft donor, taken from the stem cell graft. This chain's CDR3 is CASSLNGPAYEQYF. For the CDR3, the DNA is TGTGCCAGCAGCCTAAATGGACCGGCCTACGAGCAGTACTTC.